These 14 T cell receptor beta chains were all obtained from the same sample, sequenced in a study of cytomegalovirus exposure and HLA in healthy donors. Amplification used 60 Vbeta primers and 13 Jbeta primers. Sequenced by immunoSEQ multiplex PCR; TCRdb stores in-frame clones only, minus some. The sample has roughly 92,000 clones; 60% to 80% are singletons. The sample was PBMCs. All receptors derive from a woman aged 50 to 60 in good health and CMV-seropositive.

Concerning this clone itself: Within the sample, other DNA sequences also encode this same CDR3. The chain employs TRBV19 and TRBJ1-1; TRBD1 might be the D (5 bases). V dropped 4 bases and J dropped 2 bases, with 8 bases sitting between them. Germline V lookup: CDR1 LNHDA, CDR2 SQIVND (reference sequence). The CDR3 spans 13 residues. CDR3 nucleotides: TGTGCCAGTAGTAACCAGGGAAACACTGAAGCTTTCTTT. Residues: CASSNQGNTEAFF.

The J gene is TRBJ2-7, the V gene TRBV5-1; 9 nucleotides agree with TRBD1. V trimming: 4 bases; J trimming: 3 bases; junction bases outside the gene matches: 8. Looked up from germline, CDR1 is SGHRS and CDR2 is YFSETQ. The CDR3 covers 15 residues. The CDR3 spells CASSRLTGGGYEQYF. The CDR3 DNA sequence: TGCGCCAGCAGCCGATTGACAGGGGGTGGCTACGAGCAGTACTTC.

The chain couples TRBV19 to TRBJ2-6; possible D gene TRBD1, 6 bases. V was pared by 2 bases and J by 3 bases, with 11 bases between. Per germline, CDR1 LNHDA and CDR2 SQIVND (reference sequence). This CDR3 has 16 amino acids. The CDR3 sequence is CASSIPTGGGANVLTF. The CDR3 DNA is TGTGCCAGTAGTATACCGACAGGCGGTGGGGCCAACGTCCTGACTTTC.

This chain joins TRBV11-2 and TRBJ2-1; a possible D gene is TRBD2 (5 bases). V was clipped by 4 bases and J by 8 bases, with 12 bases between them. The CDR3 extends over 13 amino acids. Germline CDR1 SGHAT, CDR2 FQNNGV. The CDR3 DNA reads as TGTGCCAGCAGCTCCCCGGGAAGGGATGAGCAGTTCTTC. It is translated as CASSSPGRDEQFF.

This CDR3 is CASSQGHWVGNSPLHF. In DNA, the CDR3 is TGTGCCAGCAGCCAAGGACACTGGGTGGGTAATTCACCCCTCCACTTT. The chain is built from TRBV6-6 and TRBJ1-6; a possible D gene is TRBD1 (5 bases). Germline V CDR1 and CDR2: MNHNY, SVGAGI (reference sequence). This CDR3 has 16 amino acids. The germline V and J ends were trimmed by 6 bases and 6 bases, with 18 bases remaining between them.

The chain combines TRBV6-6 with TRBJ1-2; D remains ambiguous. There are 13 residues in the CDR3. Trimming pared 6 bases from V and 4 bases from J, leaving 12 bases between. CDR1 is MNHNY, CDR2 SVGAGI, per germline (reference sequence). The DNA for the CDR3 is TGTGCCAGCAGCTCCCGGGGAAGCTATGGCTACACCTTC. It translates to CASSSRGSYGYTF.

The CDR3 sequence is CASSFVGDYGYTF. The CDR3 DNA sequence: TGTGCCAGCAGTTTCGTCGGAGACTATGGCTACACCTTC. The rearrangement uses TRBV28 and TRBJ1-2; D is unresolved. The CDR3 runs to 13 residues. Germline V CDR1 and CDR2: MDHEN, SYDVKM. The germline V and J ends were trimmed by 3 bases and 3 bases, with 8 bases remaining between them.

This clone was seen only once. This rearrangement joins TRBV6-1 to TRBJ1-5, with 8 bases aligning to TRBD1. Looked up from germline, CDR1 is MNHNS and CDR2 is SASEGT. The V segment lost 8 bases and the J segment 3 bases; nucleotides outside the gene matches: 9. CDR3 size: 15 residues. CDR3 nucleotides: TGTGCCAGCGACTCCGGGACAGGTATCAATCAGCCCCAGCATTTT. It translates to CASDSGTGINQPQHF.

J is TRBJ1-3 and V is TRBV9; D possibly corresponds to TRBD1 (6 bases). Germline assignment: CDR1 SGDLS and CDR2 YYNGEE. Trimming removed 3 bases at V and 0 bases at J, with 13 bases between. The CDR3 is 16 residues long. The CDR3 protein is CASSASGQTSGNTIYF. The CDR3 DNA reads as TGTGCCAGCAGCGCCTCCGGACAGACCTCTGGAAACACCATATATTTT. The variable domain in full, with the rest retrieved from reference TRBV9 and TRBJ1-3, is DSGVTQTPKHLITATGQRVTLRCSPRSGDLSVYWYQQSLDQGLQFLIQYYNGEERAKGNILERFSAQQFPDLHSELNLSSLELGDSALYFCASSASGQTSGNTIYFGEGSWLTVV.

The chain uses TRBV10-3 and TRBJ2-5, with 9 bases matching TRBD1. The CDR3 runs to 16 residues. Germline V lookup: CDR1 ENHRY, CDR2 SYGVKD. V dropped 0 bases and J dropped 2; count of bases not matched to a gene: 4. CDR3 loop: CAISESWTGAQETQYF. DNA for the CDR3: TGTGCCATCAGTGAGTCGTGGACAGGGGCGCAAGAGACCCAGTACTTC.

V gene TRBV5-5 combines with J gene TRBJ1-2; the match to TRBD1 covers 9 bases. J was trimmed by 6 bases and V by 5 bases; bases with no gene match: 8. Germline-derived CDR1 and CDR2 are SGHKS and YYEKEE (reference sequence). This CDR3 is 14 amino acids long. This CDR3 is CASRQGQGSDGYTF. For the CDR3, the DNA is TGTGCCAGCAGACAAGGACAGGGGAGTGATGGCTACACCTTC.

The chain joins TRBV4-1 to TRBJ2-7; D may be TRBD2 (5 bases). The germline V gene encodes CDR1 MGHRA and CDR2 YSYEKL. The CDR3 loop spans 16 amino acids. The germline V and J ends were trimmed by 1 base and 3 bases, with 16 bases remaining between them. The DNA for the CDR3 is TGCGCCAGCAGCCAAGGTCGTGCTAGCCAGTTCTACGAGCAGTACGTC. Protein: CASSQGRASQFYEQYV.

The genes are TRBV11-2 and TRBJ2-1; 7 nucleotides match TRBD1. Per the germline V gene, CDR1 is SGHAT and CDR2 is FQNNGV. CDR3 length: 17 residues. After removal of 1 base from V and 1 base from J, the junction contained 7 bases not matched to a gene. The CDR3 nucleotides read TGTGCCAGCAGCTTAGCCTACAGGGGTGAGTCCTACAATGAGCAGTTCTTC. The encoded protein is CASSLAYRGESYNEQFF. Supplemented by reference TRBV11-2 and TRBJ2-1, the full variable domain reads EAGVAQSPRYKIIEKRQSVAFWCNPISGHATLYWYQQILGQGPKLLIQFQNNGVVDDSQLPKDRFSAERLKGVDSTLKIQPAKLEDSAVYLCASSLAYRGESYNEQFFGPGTRLTVL.

The chain has TRBV2 and TRBJ2-7, with TRBD2 matching 7 bases. Germline V CDR1 and CDR2: SNHLY, FYNNEI. Trimming at V came to 9 bases and at J to 3 bases, leaving 2 bases not matched to a gene. This CDR3 spans 11 amino acids. CDR3 DNA sequence: TGTGCCAGTAAGCGGGACTACGAGCAGTACGTC. This translates into CASKRDYEQYV.